This T cell receptor (beta chain) originates from a study of blood T cell repertoires in COVID-19. Across the study: Sources were T cells, B-cell-depleted T cells, or PBMCs; the material itself was cDNA or gDNA.

In the original workflow: Reference gene primer amplification gave nucleated cell count estimates. Generated by immunoSEQ multiplex PCR, the TCRdb table keeps only in-frame clones and is missing some. V, J and clone size are taken as reported in that table, and D and trimming were inferred from the DNA itself. This sample has 380,000 or so clones, with 81% found just once. Germline-derived CDR1 and CDR2 are DFQATT and SNEGSKA (reference sequence). The CDR3 has 15 amino acids. V gave up 3 bases and J gave up 2 bases, with 16 bases separating them. Sequenced material: peripheral blood. The chain recombines TRBV20-1 with TRBJ2-5, with D perhaps TRBD2 (5 bases). This clonotype was sampled from a human donor with acute or convalescent COVID-19. The donor label of this sample is uncertain. CDR3 loop: CSASFPGGFQETQYF. As DNA, the CDR3 is TGCAGTGCTAGTTTCCCCGGCGGGTTTCAAGAGACCCAGTACTTC.